These 5 T cell receptor beta chains were all obtained from the same sample, sequenced in a study of blood T cell repertoires in COVID-19. Produced via immunoSEQ multiplex PCR; TCRdb's table is partial and in-frame only. The sample carries roughly 60,000 clones, just under 85% recorded once. Material for sequencing was peripheral blood. Every receptor here comes from a man in his sixties with acute or convalescent COVID-19.

V gene TRBV6-1 combines with J gene TRBJ2-5; D is uncertain. V lost 2 bases and J lost 10, with 14 bases in between. CDR1 is MNHNS, CDR2 SASEGT, per germline. CDR3 length: 13 amino acids. In nucleotides, the CDR3 is TGTGCCAGCAGTGAACCATGGCCCACACGCCAGTACTTC. Protein product: CASSEPWPTRQYF.

The chain links TRBV24-1 to TRBJ2-3, with 9 bases identical to TRBD1. CDR1 and CDR2 from the germline V gene are KGHDR and SFDVKD. The CDR3 extends over 15 amino acids. The J segment lost 4 bases and the V segment lost 3 bases, leaving 4 bases of the junction unmatched. This CDR3 is CATSDKDRGADTQYF. CDR3 bases: TGTGCCACCAGTGATAAGGACAGGGGAGCAGATACGCAGTATTTT.

The chain carries TRBV24-1 and TRBJ2-1; tentatively, D is TRBD2 (6 bases). CDR1 is KGHDR and CDR2 is SFDVKD in the germline V gene. Deletions cut 4 bases from V and 6 bases from J, with 12 bases between. The CDR3 length is 14 residues. In DNA, the CDR3 is TGTGCCACCAGTGAACCCTCCGGGGGCAATGAGCAGTTCTTC. Translating gives CATSEPSGGNEQFF.

The chain uses TRBV2 and TRBJ2-1; TRBD2 aligns across 7 bases. Unmatched junction bases numbered 5, after V lost 4 bases and J lost 2 bases. Per the germline V gene, CDR1 is SNHLY and CDR2 is FYNNEI. This CDR3 spans 15 amino acids. CDR3 loop: CASSGRGLAYNEQFF. The CDR3 region has the DNA TGTGCCAGCAGTGGCCGTGGACTAGCCTACAATGAGCAGTTCTTC. Together with reference TRBV2 and TRBJ2-1, the CDR3 gives the full variable domain: EPEVTQTPSHQVTQMGQEVILRCVPISNHLYFYWYRQILGQKVEFLVSFYNNEISEKSEIFDDQFSVERPDGSNFTLKIRSTKLEDSAMYFCASSGRGLAYNEQFFGPGTRLTVL.

The rearrangement uses TRBV7-9 and TRBJ2-5; 8 nucleotides align to TRBD2. This CDR3 is 16 amino acids long. V was clipped by 2 bases and J by 3 bases; unmatched bases: 8. Looked up from germline, CDR1 is SEHNR and CDR2 is FQNEAQ (reference sequence). The CDR3 region has the DNA TGTGCCAGCAGCTTATCGGTAGGAGCGGGGGAAGAGACCCAGTACTTC. Its protein product is CASSLSVGAGEETQYF.